This TCR beta chain was sequenced in a study of tumor-infiltrating lymphocytes in primary liver carcinoma. Study-wide background: The patients presented with primary liver carcinoma, which was managed through surgical resection.

A constant-region primer primed TCR beta cDNA synthesis from roughly 510 ng of total RNA. Investigators got TCR beta libraries out of three nested multiplex PCR rounds, done with slightly modified ARM-PCR. PCR rounds one and two used TRBV1-TRBV30 forward primers with a C-beta reverse primer for around 11 cycles each. TCRdb redid the calling of the multiplex PCR reads with MiXCR, one entry per CDR3 protein. The profile shows 310,000 or so distinct CDR3 sequences, around three fifths of them singletons. This CDR3 has 14 amino acids. Between the trimmed V and J ends, which lost 6 bases and 1 base, there was a span of 12 bases. In germline, CDR1 is SGHAT, CDR2 FQNNGV. RNA isolated from unsorted whole blood supplied the blood RNA, with germline DNA also extracted. The patients lived with chronic HBV infection and had not yet received any treatment. In regard to this clonotype: The antigen is unknown.

Study observations and caveats: When set against blood, tumors had a significantly higher top-250-clone fraction (p = 0.039).

The chain is built from TRBV11-2 and TRBJ2-5; D is unclear. Material for sequencing was peripheral blood. The source is a man aged 35 to 55 with primary liver carcinoma and hepatitis B virus infection. The CDR3: CASRINGPQETQYF. In nucleotides, the CDR3 is TGTGCCAGCAGAATAAATGGCCCCCAAGAGACCCAGTACTTC.